The source of this TCR beta chain is a study of OX40 agonist ivuxolimab in advanced cancers. Across the study: Patients were given ivuxolimab, an antibody that agonizes OX40 (CD134). Every 2 weeks, ivuxolimab was infused into the patients intravenously at between 0.01 and 10 mg/kg.

TCRdb's table, derived via immunoSEQ multiplex PCR, lists solely in-frame clones and lacks some. The data hold about 33,000 clones, with over 85% observed a single time. Findings of the study overall: Antigen specificity of clonally expanded peripheral T cells was not established.

Notes on this clone: The antigen is unknown.

The sample here was CD4+ or CD8+ T cells sorted from blood, taken in a trial of the OX40 agonist ivuxolimab. The receptor was isolated from an adult with an advanced solid tumor such as melanoma, head and neck, liver or kidney cancer.

CDR3 bases: TGTGCCTGGAGTGTACTACAGGGGAACACTGAAGCTTTCTTT. The encoded protein is CAWSVLQGNTEAFF. This chain uses TRBV30 with TRBJ1-1; the D gene is possibly TRBD1 (6 bases). The CDR3 has 14 residues. CDR1 is GTSNPN and CDR2 is SVGIG in the germline V gene (reference sequence). The V gene lost 0 bases and the J gene lost 1 base, with 9 bases spanning the gap.